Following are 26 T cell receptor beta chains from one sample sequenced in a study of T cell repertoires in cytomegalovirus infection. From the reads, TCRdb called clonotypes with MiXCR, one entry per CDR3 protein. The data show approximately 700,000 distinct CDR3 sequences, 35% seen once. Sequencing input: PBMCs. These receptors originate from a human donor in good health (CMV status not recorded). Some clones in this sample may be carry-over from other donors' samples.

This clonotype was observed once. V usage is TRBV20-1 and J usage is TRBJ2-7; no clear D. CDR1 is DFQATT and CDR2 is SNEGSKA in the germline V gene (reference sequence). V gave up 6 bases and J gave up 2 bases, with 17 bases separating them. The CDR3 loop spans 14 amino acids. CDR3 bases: TGCAGTGCCCCTTCCGGACGGTGGACCTACGAGCAGTACTTC. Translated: CSAPSGRWTYEQYF.

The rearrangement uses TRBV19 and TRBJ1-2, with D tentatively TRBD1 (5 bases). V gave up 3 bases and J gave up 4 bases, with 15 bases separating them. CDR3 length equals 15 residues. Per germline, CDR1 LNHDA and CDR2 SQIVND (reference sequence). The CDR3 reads CASSIGSGSGYGYTF. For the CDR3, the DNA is TGTGCCAGTAGTATTGGATCAGGGTCGGGCTATGGCTACACCTTC.

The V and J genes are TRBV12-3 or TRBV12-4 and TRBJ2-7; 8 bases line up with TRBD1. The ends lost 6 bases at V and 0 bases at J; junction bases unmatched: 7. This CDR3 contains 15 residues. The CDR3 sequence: CASRPDRDSSYEQYF. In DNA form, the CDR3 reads TGTGCCAGCAGACCGGACAGGGACTCCTCCTACGAGCAGTACTTC.

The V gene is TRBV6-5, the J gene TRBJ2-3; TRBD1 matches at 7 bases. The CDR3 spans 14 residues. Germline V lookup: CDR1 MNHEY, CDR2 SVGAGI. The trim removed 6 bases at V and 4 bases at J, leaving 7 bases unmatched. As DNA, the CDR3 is TGTGCCAGCAGCCTGGGACAGTCGGCAGATACGCAGTATTTT. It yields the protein CASSLGQSADTQYF.

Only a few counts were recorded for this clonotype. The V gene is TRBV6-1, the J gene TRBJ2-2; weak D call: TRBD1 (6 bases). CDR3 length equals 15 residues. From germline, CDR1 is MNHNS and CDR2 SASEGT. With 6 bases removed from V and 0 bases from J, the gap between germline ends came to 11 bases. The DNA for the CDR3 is TGTGCCAGCAGAATGGGGGCGACGAACACCGGGGAGCTGTTTTTT. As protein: CASRMGATNTGELFF.

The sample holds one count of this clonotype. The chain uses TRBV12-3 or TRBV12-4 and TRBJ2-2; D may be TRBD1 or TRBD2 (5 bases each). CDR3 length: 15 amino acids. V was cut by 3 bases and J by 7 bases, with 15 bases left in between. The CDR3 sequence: CASSFARGDFGELFF. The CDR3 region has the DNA TGTGCCAGCAGTTTCGCCCGGGGCGACTTCGGGGAGCTGTTTTTT.

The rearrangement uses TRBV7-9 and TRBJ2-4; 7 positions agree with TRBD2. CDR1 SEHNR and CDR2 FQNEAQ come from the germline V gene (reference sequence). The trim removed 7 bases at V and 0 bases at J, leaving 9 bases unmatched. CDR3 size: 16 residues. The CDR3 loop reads CASMDLAVLAKNIQYF. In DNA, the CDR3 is TGTGCCAGCATGGACCTAGCGGTCCTAGCCAAAAACATTCAGTACTTC.

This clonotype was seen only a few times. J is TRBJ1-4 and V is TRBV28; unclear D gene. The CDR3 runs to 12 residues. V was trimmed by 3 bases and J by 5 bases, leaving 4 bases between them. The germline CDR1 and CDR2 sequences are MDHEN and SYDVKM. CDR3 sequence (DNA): TGTGCCAGCAGTTTTTCCAATGAAAAACTGTTTTTT. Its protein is CASSFSNEKLFF.

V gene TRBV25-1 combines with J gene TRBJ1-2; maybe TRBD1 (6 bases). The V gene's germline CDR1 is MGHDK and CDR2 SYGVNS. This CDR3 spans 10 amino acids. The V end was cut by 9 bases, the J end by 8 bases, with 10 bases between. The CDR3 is CASSGDGYTF. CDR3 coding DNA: TGTGCCAGTTCAGGGGACGGCTACACCTTC.

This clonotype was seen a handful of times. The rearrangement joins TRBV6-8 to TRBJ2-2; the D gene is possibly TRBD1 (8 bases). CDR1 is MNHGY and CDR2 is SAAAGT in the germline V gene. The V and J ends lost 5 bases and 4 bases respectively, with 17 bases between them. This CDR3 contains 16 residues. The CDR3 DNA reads TGTGCCAGCAGTCGGGACAACAGGGGGGGCACCGGGGAGCTGTTTTTT. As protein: CASSRDNRGGTGELFF.

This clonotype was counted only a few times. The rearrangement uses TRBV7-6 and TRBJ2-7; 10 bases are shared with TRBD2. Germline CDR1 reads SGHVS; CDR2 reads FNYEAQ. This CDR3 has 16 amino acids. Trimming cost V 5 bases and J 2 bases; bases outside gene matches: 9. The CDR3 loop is CASSRNLAGGTYEQYF. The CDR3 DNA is TGTGCCAGCAGCCGAAATTTAGCGGGAGGTACCTACGAGCAGTACTTC.

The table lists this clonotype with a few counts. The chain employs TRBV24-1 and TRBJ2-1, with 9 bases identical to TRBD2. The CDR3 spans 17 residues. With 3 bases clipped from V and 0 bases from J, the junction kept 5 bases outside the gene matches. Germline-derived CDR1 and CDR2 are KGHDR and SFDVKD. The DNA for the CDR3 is TGTGCCACCAGTGATGGGGCGGGAGGGCGCTCCTACAATGAGCAGTTCTTC. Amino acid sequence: CATSDGAGGRSYNEQFF.

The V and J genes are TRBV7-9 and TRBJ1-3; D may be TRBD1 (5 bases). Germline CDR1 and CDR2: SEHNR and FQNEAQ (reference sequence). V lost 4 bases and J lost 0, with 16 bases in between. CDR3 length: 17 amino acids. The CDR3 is CASSSSLYRISGNTIYF. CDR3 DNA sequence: TGTGCCAGCAGCTCGTCCCTTTACAGGATCTCTGGAAACACCATATATTTT.

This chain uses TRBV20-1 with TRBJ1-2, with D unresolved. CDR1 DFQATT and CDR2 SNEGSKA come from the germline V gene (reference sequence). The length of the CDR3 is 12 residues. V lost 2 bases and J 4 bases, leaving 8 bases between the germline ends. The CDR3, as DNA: TGCAGTGCTAGACTGAGGATCTATGGCTACACCTTC. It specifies CSARLRIYGYTF.

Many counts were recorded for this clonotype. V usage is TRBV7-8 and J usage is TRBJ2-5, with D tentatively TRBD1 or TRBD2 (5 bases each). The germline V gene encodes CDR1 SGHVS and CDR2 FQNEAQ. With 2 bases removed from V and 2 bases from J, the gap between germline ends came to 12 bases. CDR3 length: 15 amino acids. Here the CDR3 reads CASSLRGVVQETQYF. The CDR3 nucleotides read TGTGCCAGCAGCTTAAGAGGGGTAGTACAAGAGACCCAGTACTTC.

Here the CDR3 reads CASRDDPGELFF. For the CDR3, the DNA is TGTGCCAGCAGGGATGACCCCGGGGAGCTGTTTTTT. The chain joins TRBV12-3 or TRBV12-4 to TRBJ2-2; D is undetermined. The CDR3 totals 12 residues. Between the trimmed V and J ends, which lost 6 bases and 6 bases, there was a span of 8 bases.

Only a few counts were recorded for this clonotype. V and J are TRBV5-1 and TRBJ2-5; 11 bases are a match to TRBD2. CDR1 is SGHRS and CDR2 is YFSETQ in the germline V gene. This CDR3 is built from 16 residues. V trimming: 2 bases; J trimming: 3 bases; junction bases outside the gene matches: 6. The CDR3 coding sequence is TGCGCCAGCAGCTTCGGTCTACTAGCGGGGGAAGAGACCCAGTACTTC. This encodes CASSFGLLAGEETQYF.

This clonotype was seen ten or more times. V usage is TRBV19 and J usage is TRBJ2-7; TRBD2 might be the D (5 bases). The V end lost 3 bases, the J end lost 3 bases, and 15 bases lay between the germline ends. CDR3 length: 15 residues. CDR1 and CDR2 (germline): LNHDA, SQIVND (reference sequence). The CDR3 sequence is CASSIGVGDFYEQYF. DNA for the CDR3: TGTGCCAGTAGTATTGGAGTCGGGGATTTCTACGAGCAGTACTTC.

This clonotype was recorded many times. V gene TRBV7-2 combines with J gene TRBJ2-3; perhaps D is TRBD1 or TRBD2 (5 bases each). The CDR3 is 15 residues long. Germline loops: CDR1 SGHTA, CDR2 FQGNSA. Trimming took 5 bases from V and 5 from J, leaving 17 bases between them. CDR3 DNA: TGTGCCAGCAGCCGGCGGGCAGGGAAGGTAGATACGCAGTATTTT. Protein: CASSRRAGKVDTQYF. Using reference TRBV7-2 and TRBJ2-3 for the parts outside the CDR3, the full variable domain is GAGVSQSPSNKVTEKGKDVELRCDPISGHTALYWYRQSLGQGLEFLIYFQGNSAPDKSGLPSDRFSAERTGGSVSTLTIQRTQQEDSAVYLCASSRRAGKVDTQYFGPGTRLTVL.

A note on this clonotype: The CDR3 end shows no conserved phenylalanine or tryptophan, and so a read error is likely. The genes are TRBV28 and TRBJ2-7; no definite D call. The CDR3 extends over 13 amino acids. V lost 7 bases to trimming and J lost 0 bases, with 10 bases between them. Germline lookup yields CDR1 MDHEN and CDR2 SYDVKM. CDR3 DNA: TGTGCCAGCAACCCAAGGAGCTCCTACGAGCAGTACTTA. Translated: CASNPRSSYEQYL.

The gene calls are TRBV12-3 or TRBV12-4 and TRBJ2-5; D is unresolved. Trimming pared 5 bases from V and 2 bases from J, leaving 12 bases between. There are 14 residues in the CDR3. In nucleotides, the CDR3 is TGTGCCAGCAGTGAAAGACTGGGACAAGAGACCCAGTACTTC. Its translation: CASSERLGQETQYF.

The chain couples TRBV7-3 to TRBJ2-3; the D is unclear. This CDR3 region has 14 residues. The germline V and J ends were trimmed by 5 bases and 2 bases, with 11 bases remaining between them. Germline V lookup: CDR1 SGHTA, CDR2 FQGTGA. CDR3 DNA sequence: TGTGCCAGCAGCACCCTGGACCCCACAGATACGCAGTATTTT. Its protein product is CASSTLDPTDTQYF.

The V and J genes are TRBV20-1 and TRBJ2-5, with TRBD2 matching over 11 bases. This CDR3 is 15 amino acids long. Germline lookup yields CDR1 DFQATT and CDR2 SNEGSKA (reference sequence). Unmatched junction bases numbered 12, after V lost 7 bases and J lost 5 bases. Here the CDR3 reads CSGGLAVRPGETQYF. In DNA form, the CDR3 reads TGCAGTGGGGGACTAGCGGTGAGACCGGGGGAGACCCAGTACTTC.

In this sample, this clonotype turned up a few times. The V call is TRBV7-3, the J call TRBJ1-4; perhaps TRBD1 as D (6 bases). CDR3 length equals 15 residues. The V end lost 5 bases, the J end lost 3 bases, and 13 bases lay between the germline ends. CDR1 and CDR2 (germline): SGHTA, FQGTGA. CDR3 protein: CASSPTGMSNEKLFF. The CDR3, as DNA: TGTGCCAGCAGCCCAACAGGGATGTCTAATGAAAAACTGTTTTTT.

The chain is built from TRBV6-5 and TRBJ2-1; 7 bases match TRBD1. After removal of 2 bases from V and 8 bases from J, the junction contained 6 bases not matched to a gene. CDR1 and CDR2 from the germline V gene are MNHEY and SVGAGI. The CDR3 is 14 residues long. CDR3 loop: CASSYVQGKDEQFF. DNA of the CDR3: TGTGCCAGCAGTTACGTACAGGGGAAGGATGAGCAGTTCTTC.

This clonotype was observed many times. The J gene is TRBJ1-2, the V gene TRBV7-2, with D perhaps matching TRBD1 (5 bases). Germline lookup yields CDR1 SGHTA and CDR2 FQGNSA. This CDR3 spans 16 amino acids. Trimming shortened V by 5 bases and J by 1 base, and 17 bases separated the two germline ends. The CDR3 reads CASSLQPSGDNYGYTF. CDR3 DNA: TGTGCCAGCAGCCTCCAGCCATCGGGGGATAACTATGGCTACACCTTC.